Shown below are 30 T cell receptor beta chains from a single sample sequenced in a study of blood T cell repertoires in COVID-19. Libraries were prepared by immunoSEQ multiplex PCR; TCRdb keeps only in-frame clonotypes and omits some of them. The table shows about 130,000 clones, with 86% occurring only once. The sequencing input was peripheral blood. The receptors were sampled from a human donor in a cohort sampled during active COVID-19.

The chain employs TRBV6-2 or TRBV6-3 and TRBJ1-2; 7 nucleotides line up with TRBD1. Looked up from germline, CDR1 is MNHEY and CDR2 is SVGEGT. CDR3 length: 15 residues. V lost 2 bases to trimming and J lost 7 bases; unmatched junction nucleotides: 10. The CDR3 coding sequence is TGTGCCAGCAGTTACCCCTCGCCAGGGGGTCTTGGCTACACCTTC. Translation gives CASSYPSPGGLGYTF.

This clone was counted only a few times. Within the sample, other DNA sequences also encode this same CDR3. The V call is TRBV5-6, the J call TRBJ1-5; TRBD1 might be the D (5 bases). This CDR3 region has 13 residues. Trimming cost V 4 bases and J 6 bases, with 11 bases left between them. Germline assignment: CDR1 SGHDT and CDR2 YYEEEE. The CDR3 nucleotides are TGTGCCAGCAGCCTCAGGGAAGGTCAGCCCCAGCATTTT. It is translated as CASSLREGQPQHF.

The V call is TRBV27, the J call TRBJ2-5, with a weak D call TRBD2 (5 bases). Germline loops: CDR1 MNHEY, CDR2 SMNVEV (reference sequence). V dropped 4 bases and J dropped 0 bases, with 12 bases sitting between them. The CDR3 totals 15 residues. CDR3 in amino acids: CASSSEALYQETQYF. In DNA form, the CDR3 reads TGTGCCAGCAGTTCGGAGGCCCTGTACCAAGAGACCCAGTACTTC.

This clone was detected only once. V gene TRBV24-1 combines with J gene TRBJ2-1; D remains unclear. V lost 4 bases and J lost 8, with 8 bases in between. Looked up from germline, CDR1 is KGHDR and CDR2 is SFDVKD. The CDR3 is 12 amino acids. The CDR3 DNA reads TGTGCCACCAGTGACCCTAAGTATGAGCAGTTCTTC. This gives the protein CATSDPKYEQFF.

The chain links TRBV7-6 to TRBJ2-3; 14 nucleotides align to TRBD2. The CDR3 totals 16 residues. Germline CDR1 SGHVS, CDR2 FNYEAQ. Germline trimming cut 1 base from V and 8 bases from J; bases unmatched to any gene: 5. CDR3 bases: TGTGCCAGCAGCTTAGAAGTCGGGACTAGCGGGGGTACGCAGTATTTT. Translating it yields CASSLEVGTSGGTQYF.

The genes are TRBV4-1 and TRBJ2-3; a possible D gene is TRBD1 (5 bases). This CDR3 contains 16 residues. V lost 3 bases and J 0 bases, leaving 13 bases between the germline ends. Per germline, CDR1 MGHRA and CDR2 YSYEKL. This CDR3 reads CASSHEGVSSTDTQYF. CDR3 nucleotide sequence: TGCGCCAGCAGCCACGAAGGGGTTTCTAGCACAGATACGCAGTATTTT.

The chain uses TRBV6-1 and TRBJ1-1, with D perhaps matching TRBD1 (5 bases). The CDR3 covers 15 residues. The V end was cut by 3 bases, the J end by 0 bases, with 11 bases between. The germline gives CDR1 MNHNS, CDR2 SASEGT. This chain's CDR3 is CASSEVRQLNTEAFF. As DNA, the CDR3 is TGTGCCAGCAGTGAGGTTAGACAGCTGAACACTGAAGCTTTCTTT.

This sequence joins TRBV30 and TRBJ1-4, with 9 bases matching TRBD1. Germline-derived CDR1 and CDR2 are GTSNPN and SVGIG (reference sequence). J gave up 10 bases and V 2 bases, and 14 bases lay outside the gene matches. The length of the CDR3 is 16 residues. The CDR3 DNA follows: TGTGCCTGGAGTCCCAAAGGGTACAGGGGGCCTGGAAAACTGTTTTTT. Protein product: CAWSPKGYRGPGKLFF.

This chain connects TRBV4-1 to TRBJ1-6; TRBD1 is a possible D gene (6 bases). The CDR3 has 17 residues. V lost 4 bases, J lost 6 bases, and 19 bases lay in between. The germline V gene encodes CDR1 MGHRA and CDR2 YSYEKL. The CDR3 DNA reads TGCGCCAGCAGCCGGGGGCAGCCTCAAGGATCTAATTCACCCCTCCACTTT. Protein: CASSRGQPQGSNSPLHF.

This chain's CDR3 is CASSETGDLYGYTF. Written as DNA, the CDR3 is TGTGCCAGCAGTGAAACAGGGGATCTCTATGGCTACACCTTC. V usage is TRBV25-1 and J usage is TRBJ1-2; 7 positions agree with TRBD1. With V trimmed by 2 bases and J by 4 bases, 4 bases remained unmatched. Germline loops: CDR1 MGHDK, CDR2 SYGVNS. The CDR3 spans 14 residues.

The CDR3 DNA follows: TGTGCCAGCAGCCCACAGGGGGCGTTAAACATTCAGTACTTC. Protein: CASSPQGALNIQYF. This chain joins TRBV6-2 or TRBV6-3 and TRBJ2-4, with TRBD1 matching over 9 bases. Germline CDR1 and CDR2: MNHEY and SVGEGT. With 6 bases clipped from V and 6 bases from J, the junction kept 6 bases outside the gene matches. The CDR3 covers 14 residues.

The genes are TRBV2 and TRBJ2-7, with 8 nucleotides matching TRBD2. With 5 bases clipped from V and 3 bases from J, the junction kept 9 bases outside the gene matches. Germline V lookup: CDR1 SNHLY, CDR2 FYNNEI. The CDR3 runs 15 residues. This CDR3 reads CASSLSGSPDYEQYF. The CDR3 DNA follows: TGTGCCAGCAGTTTAAGCGGGAGCCCTGACTACGAGCAGTACTTC.

The V and J genes are TRBV3-1 (or the pseudogene TRBV3-2) and TRBJ2-7; a possible D gene is TRBD1 (5 bases). V was trimmed by 0 bases and J by 0 bases, leaving 9 bases between them. Germline V gene lookup returns CDR1 LGHDT and CDR2 YNNKEL (reference sequence). The CDR3 spans 15 residues. Written as DNA, the CDR3 is TGTGCCAGCAGCCAAGATATTGACAGCTCCTACGAGCAGTACTTC. This encodes CASSQDIDSSYEQYF.

The chain joins TRBV13 to TRBJ2-2; 8 positions agree with TRBD2. This CDR3 is 17 amino acids long. Losses at the gene ends were 7 bases for V and 4 bases for J; bases not matched to a gene: 14. Germline lookup yields CDR1 PRHDT and CDR2 FYEKMQ (reference sequence). The CDR3 DNA reads TGTGCCAGCACCTACTCCGGGACTAGAGCCACCACCGGGGAGCTGTTTTTT. This gives the protein CASTYSGTRATTGELFF. Combining the CDR3 with reference TRBV13 and TRBJ2-2 gives the whole variable domain AAGVIQSPRHLIKEKRETATLKCYPIPRHDTVYWYQQGPGQDPQFLISFYEKMQSDKGSIPDRFSAQQFSDYHSELNMSSLELGDSALYFCASTYSGTRATTGELFFGEGSRLTVL.

This clone has just a few counts. The rearrangement links TRBV7-9 to TRBJ1-6; D is ambiguous. Germline values: CDR1 SEHNR, CDR2 FQNEAQ (reference sequence). This CDR3 spans 12 amino acids. V lost 3 bases, J lost 7 bases, and 4 bases lay in between. CDR3 nucleotide sequence: TGTGCCAGCAGCTTGGAGAATTCACCCCTCCACTTT. Its translation: CASSLENSPLHF.

This clone occurred a few times. The chain combines TRBV11-2 with TRBJ1-6; maybe TRBD1 (6 bases). V was shortened by 4 bases and J by 8 bases, with 12 bases between the two germline ends. The CDR3 consists of 14 residues. Germline CDR1 and CDR2: SGHAT and FQNNGV. CDR3 loop: CASSSGQRYSPLHF. CDR3 DNA: TGTGCCAGCAGCTCCGGACAGAGGTATTCACCCCTCCACTTT.

This clone has more than one count but fewer than ten. The chain couples TRBV29-1 to TRBJ1-2, with D possibly being TRBD1 (5 bases). Germline V gene data show CDR1 as SQVTM and CDR2 as ANQGSEA. Trimming stripped 5 bases from V and 1 base from J, with 14 bases between. This CDR3 has 14 residues. CDR3 nucleotides: TGCAGCGTTCAGGGAGGGGCGAGTAACTATGGCTACACCTTC. Its protein product is CSVQGGASNYGYTF.

As DNA, the CDR3 is TGTGCCTGGAAACAGGGCACCAGCAATCAGCCCCAGCATTTT. It specifies CAWKQGTSNQPQHF. The V call is TRBV30, the J call TRBJ1-5; TRBD1 is a possible D gene (6 bases). Trimming stripped 4 bases from V and 1 base from J, with 11 bases between. The CDR3 covers 14 residues. CDR1 is GTSNPN, CDR2 SVGIG, per germline (reference sequence).

The chain is built from TRBV10-1 and TRBJ2-3; 9 bases are a match to TRBD2. Germline-derived CDR1 and CDR2 are WNHNN and SYGVQD (reference sequence). With V trimmed by 3 bases and J by 0 bases, 7 bases remained unmatched. This CDR3 spans 17 amino acids. The CDR3 nucleotides read TGCGCCAGCAGTGATTTCCTAGCGGGAACTAGCACAGATACGCAGTATTTT. Its protein is CASSDFLAGTSTDTQYF.

The chain uses TRBV24-1 and TRBJ2-1; TRBD2 aligns across 8 bases. This CDR3 spans 18 amino acids. Germline CDR1 reads KGHDR; CDR2 reads SFDVKD. With 3 bases clipped from V and 6 bases from J, the junction kept 15 bases outside the gene matches. CDR3 region: CATSDVSPTAGVGNEQFF. The CDR3 region has the DNA TGTGCCACCAGTGATGTGTCCCCTACAGCGGGAGTAGGCAATGAGCAGTTCTTC.

The chain is built from TRBV7-9 and TRBJ2-7, with 9 nucleotides matching TRBD1. Germline V gene data show CDR1 as SEHNR and CDR2 as FQNEAQ (reference sequence). With 4 bases clipped from V and 4 bases from J, the junction kept 5 bases outside the gene matches. CDR3 length: 14 amino acids. The CDR3 bases are TGTGCCAGCAGCTCGGAACAGGGGGCATACGAGCAGTACTTC. It specifies CASSSEQGAYEQYF.

This sequence joins TRBV7-2 and TRBJ2-3; D is ambiguous. Trimming took 1 base from V and 0 from J, leaving 8 bases between them. Germline V CDR1 and CDR2: SGHTA, FQGNSA. The CDR3 runs to 15 residues. The CDR3: CASSLVPTSTDTQYF. The CDR3 DNA sequence: TGTGCCAGCAGCTTAGTCCCGACTAGCACAGATACGCAGTATTTT.

This clone has only one observation. CDR3 in amino acids: CASSLTIRLAGAYEQYF. The CDR3 DNA is TGTGCCAGCAGCCTAACTATAAGACTAGCGGGAGCCTACGAGCAGTACTTC. The chain combines TRBV2 with TRBJ2-7, with 12 bases identical to TRBD2. V dropped 6 bases and J dropped 2; count of bases not matched to a gene: 11. The CDR3 is made up of 17 amino acids. The germline CDR1 and CDR2 sequences are SNHLY and FYNNEI.

The rearrangement links TRBV5-1 to TRBJ2-1, with a weak D call TRBD2 (5 bases). The CDR3 sequence is 16 residues long. Trimming removed 4 bases at V and 0 bases at J, with 14 bases between. Germline CDR1 reads SGHRS; CDR2 reads YFSETQ. CDR3 nucleotides: TGCGCCAGCAGCGGAGGACTCACCCTCTCCTACAATGAGCAGTTCTTC. Translation: CASSGGLTLSYNEQFF.

CDR3 sequence: CASSFDPQDYGYTF. In DNA, the CDR3 is TGTGCCAGCAGTTTTGACCCACAGGACTATGGCTACACCTTC. The chain carries TRBV28 and TRBJ1-2; TRBD1 is a possible D gene (5 bases). This CDR3 has 14 amino acids. Looked up from germline, CDR1 is MDHEN and CDR2 is SYDVKM. Trimming shortened V by 3 bases and J by 3 bases, and 11 bases separated the two germline ends.

The gene calls are TRBV7-9 and TRBJ1-4; 7 bases line up with TRBD1. Germline trimming cut 5 bases from V and 0 bases from J; bases unmatched to any gene: 15. This CDR3 comprises 19 residues. The germline V gene has CDR1 SEHNR and CDR2 FQNEAQ (reference sequence). The CDR3 is CASSRGAIQGPATNEKLFF. CDR3 in DNA: TGTGCCAGCAGCCGCGGCGCTATACAGGGGCCCGCAACTAATGAAAAACTGTTTTTT. Using reference TRBV7-9 and TRBJ1-4 for the parts outside the CDR3, the full variable domain is DTGVSQNPRHKITKRGQNVTFRCDPISEHNRLYWYRQTLGQGPEFLTYFQNEAQLEKSRLLSDRFSAERPKGSFSTLEIQRTEQGDSAMYLCASSRGAIQGPATNEKLFFGSGTQLSVL.

The J gene is TRBJ2-2, the V gene TRBV15; TRBD2 matches at 7 bases. The V segment lost 1 base and the J segment 4 bases; nucleotides outside the gene matches: 6. Germline CDR1 LNHNV, CDR2 YYDKDF (reference sequence). The CDR3 is made up of 16 amino acids. In nucleotides, the CDR3 is TGTGCCACCAGCAGAGCTGCGGGAGCCTCCACCGGGGAGCTGTTTTTT. Its protein product is CATSRAAGASTGELFF.

The V and J genes are TRBV7-8 and TRBJ1-1; tentative D call: TRBD1 (6 bases). Trimming cost V 4 bases and J 1 base, with 13 bases left between them. CDR1 is SGHVS and CDR2 is FQNEAQ in the germline V gene. This CDR3 comprises 15 residues. As DNA, the CDR3 is TGTGCCAGCAGCTCCTGGACAGTAAAGAACACTGAAGCTTTCTTT. Translating it yields CASSSWTVKNTEAFF.

This sequence joins TRBV2 and TRBJ2-7, with 12 bases that match TRBD2. The CDR3 length is 15 residues. Germline assignment: CDR1 SNHLY and CDR2 FYNNEI. Trimming took 3 bases from V and 5 from J; bases not matched to a gene: 5. The CDR3 DNA sequence: TGTGCCAGCAGTGAGACTAGCGGGAGATTCGACGAGCAGTACTTC. Amino acid sequence: CASSETSGRFDEQYF.

The chain is built from TRBV12-3 or TRBV12-4 and TRBJ1-1; D is unresolved. The V and J ends lost 3 bases and 4 bases respectively, with 3 bases between them. CDR3 length equals 11 residues. The CDR3 region has the DNA TGTGCCAGCAGTTTCCTCACTGAAGCTTTCTTT. The encoded protein is CASSFLTEAFF.